The clone carrying this T cell receptor (beta chain) was detected once. The sample belongs to a study of blood T cell repertoires in COVID-19. Study details: The study drew acute and convalescent COVID-19 samples from the United States, Italy and Spain. In each case, the material was cDNA or gDNA derived from T cells, B-cell-depleted T cells, or PBMCs.

This CDR3 region has 15 residues. The trim removed 0 bases at V and 5 bases at J, leaving 3 bases unmatched. Germline V gene data show CDR1 as SGDLS and CDR2 as YYNGEE. In the authors' methods: Estimation of nucleated cell counts relied on the amplification of reference gene primers. TCRdb's table, derived via immunoSEQ multiplex PCR, lists solely in-frame clones and lacks some. The DNA was the basis for D and trimming; V, J and clone size are from that table. The sample yields some 260,000 clones, about 80% seen once. This chain uses TRBV9 with TRBJ2-2; TRBD2 aligns across 8 bases. Sequenced sample: peripheral blood. This sequence was found in a man at least 80 years old with acute or convalescent COVID-19. The CDR3 reads CASSVAVAGTGELFF. The CDR3 nucleotides read TGTGCCAGCAGCGTAGCAGTAGCGGGGACCGGGGAGCTGTTTTTT. Complete variable domain (other parts from reference TRBV9 and TRBJ2-2): DSGVTQTPKHLITATGQRVTLRCSPRSGDLSVYWYQQSLDQGLQFLIQYYNGEERAKGNILERFSAQQFPDLHSELNLSSLELGDSALYFCASSVAVAGTGELFFGEGSRLTVL.